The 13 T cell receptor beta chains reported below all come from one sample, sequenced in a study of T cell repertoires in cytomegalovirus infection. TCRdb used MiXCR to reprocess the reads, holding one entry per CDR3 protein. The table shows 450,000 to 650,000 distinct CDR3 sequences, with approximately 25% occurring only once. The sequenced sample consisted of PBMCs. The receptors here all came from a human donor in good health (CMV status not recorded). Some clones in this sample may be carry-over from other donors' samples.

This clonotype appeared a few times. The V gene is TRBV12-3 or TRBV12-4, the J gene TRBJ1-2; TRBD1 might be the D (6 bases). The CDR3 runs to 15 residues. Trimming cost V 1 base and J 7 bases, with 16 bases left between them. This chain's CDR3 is CASSLGGQGNGGYTF. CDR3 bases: TGTGCCAGCAGTTTAGGCGGCCAGGGGAACGGTGGCTACACCTTC.

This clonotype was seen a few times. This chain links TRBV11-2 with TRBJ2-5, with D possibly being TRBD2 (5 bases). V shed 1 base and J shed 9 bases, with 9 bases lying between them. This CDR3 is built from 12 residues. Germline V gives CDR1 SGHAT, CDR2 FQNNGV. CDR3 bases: TGTGCCAGCAGCTTAGTCGGGGAATCCCAGTACTTC. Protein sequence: CASSLVGESQYF.

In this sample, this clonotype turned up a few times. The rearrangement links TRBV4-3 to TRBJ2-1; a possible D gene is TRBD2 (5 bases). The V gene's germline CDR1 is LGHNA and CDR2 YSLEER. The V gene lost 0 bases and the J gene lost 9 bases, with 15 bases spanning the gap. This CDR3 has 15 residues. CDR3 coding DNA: TGCGCCAGCAGCCAAGATAGATTCCCGGGGAGTGAGCAGTTCTTC. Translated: CASSQDRFPGSEQFF.

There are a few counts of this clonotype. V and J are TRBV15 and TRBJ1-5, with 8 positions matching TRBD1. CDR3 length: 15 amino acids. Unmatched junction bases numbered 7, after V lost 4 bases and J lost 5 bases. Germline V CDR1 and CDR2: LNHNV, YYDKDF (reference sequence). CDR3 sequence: CATSKQGELHQPQHF. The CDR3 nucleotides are TGTGCCACCAGCAAACAGGGGGAGCTACATCAGCCCCAGCATTTT.

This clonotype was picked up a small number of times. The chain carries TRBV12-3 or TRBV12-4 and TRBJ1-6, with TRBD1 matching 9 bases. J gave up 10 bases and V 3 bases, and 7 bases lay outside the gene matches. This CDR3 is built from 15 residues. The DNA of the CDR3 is TGTGCCAGCAGTTTGGGACAGGGTTACCGATCACCCCTCCACTTT. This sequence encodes CASSLGQGYRSPLHF.

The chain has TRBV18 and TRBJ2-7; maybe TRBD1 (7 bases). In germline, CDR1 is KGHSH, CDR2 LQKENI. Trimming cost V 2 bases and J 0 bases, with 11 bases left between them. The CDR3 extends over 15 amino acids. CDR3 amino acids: CASSPAGGSSYEQYV. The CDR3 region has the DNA TGTGCCAGCTCACCAGCAGGGGGGAGCTCCTACGAGCAGTACGTC.

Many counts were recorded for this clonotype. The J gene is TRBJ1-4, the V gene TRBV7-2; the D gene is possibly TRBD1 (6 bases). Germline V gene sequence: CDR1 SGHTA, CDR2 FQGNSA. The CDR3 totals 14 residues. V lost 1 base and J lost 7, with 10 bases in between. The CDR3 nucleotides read TGTGCCAGCAGCTTAGACAGGGATGGTGAAAAACTGTTTTTT. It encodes CASSLDRDGEKLFF.

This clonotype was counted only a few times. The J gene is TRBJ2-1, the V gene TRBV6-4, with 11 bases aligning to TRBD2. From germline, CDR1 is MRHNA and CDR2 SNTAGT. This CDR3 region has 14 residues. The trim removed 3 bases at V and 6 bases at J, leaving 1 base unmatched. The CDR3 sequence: CASSDSGRANEQFF. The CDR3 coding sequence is TGTGCCAGCAGTGATAGCGGGAGGGCCAATGAGCAGTTCTTC.

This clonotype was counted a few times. The DNA for the CDR3 is TGTGCCAGTAGCCATTCTAGGCAGGGTGTAACGAACACTGAAGCTTTCTTT. Amino acid sequence: CASSHSRQGVTNTEAFF. The chain joins TRBV19 to TRBJ1-1, with D maybe TRBD1 (5 bases). V was clipped by 6 bases and J by 1 base, with 21 bases between them. CDR1 and CDR2 from the germline V gene are LNHDA and SQIVND (reference sequence). The CDR3 loop spans 17 amino acids.

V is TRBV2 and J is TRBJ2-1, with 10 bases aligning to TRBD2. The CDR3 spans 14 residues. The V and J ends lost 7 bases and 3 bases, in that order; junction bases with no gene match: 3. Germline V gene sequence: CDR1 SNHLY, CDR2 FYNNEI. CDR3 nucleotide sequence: TGTGCCAGCAACGGACTAGCGGTCTACAATGAGCAGTTCTTC. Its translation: CASNGLAVYNEQFF.

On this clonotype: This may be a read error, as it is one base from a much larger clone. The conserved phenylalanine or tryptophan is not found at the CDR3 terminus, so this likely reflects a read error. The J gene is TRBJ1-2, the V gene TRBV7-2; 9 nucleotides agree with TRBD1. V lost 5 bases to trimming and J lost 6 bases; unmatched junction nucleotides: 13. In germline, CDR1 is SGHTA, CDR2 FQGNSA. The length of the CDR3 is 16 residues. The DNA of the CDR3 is TGTGCCAGCAGCATGGAATGGGGACAGGGTGGGCATGGCTACACCGTC. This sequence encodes CASSMEWGQGGHGYTV.

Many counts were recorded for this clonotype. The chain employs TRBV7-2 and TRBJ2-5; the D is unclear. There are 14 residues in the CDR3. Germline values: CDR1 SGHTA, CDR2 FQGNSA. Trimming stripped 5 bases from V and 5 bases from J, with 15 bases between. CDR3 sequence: CASSLGFSRETQYF. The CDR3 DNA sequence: TGTGCCAGCAGCCTGGGCTTCAGTCGCGAGACCCAGTACTTC. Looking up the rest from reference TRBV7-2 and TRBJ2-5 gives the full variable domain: GAGVSQSPSNKVTEKGKDVELRCDPISGHTALYWYRQSLGQGLEFLIYFQGNSAPDKSGLPSDRFSAERTGGSVSTLTIQRTQQEDSAVYLCASSLGFSRETQYFGPGTRLLVL.

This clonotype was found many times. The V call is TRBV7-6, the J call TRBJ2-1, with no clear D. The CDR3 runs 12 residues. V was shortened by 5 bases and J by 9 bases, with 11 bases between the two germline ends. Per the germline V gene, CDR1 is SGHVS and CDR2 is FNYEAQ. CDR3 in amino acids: CASSRDVGEQFF. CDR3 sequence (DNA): TGTGCCAGCAGCCGTGATGTAGGTGAGCAGTTCTTC. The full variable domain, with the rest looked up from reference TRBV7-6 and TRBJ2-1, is GAGVSQSPRYKVTKRGQDVALRCDPISGHVSLYWYRQALGQGPEFLTYFNYEAQQDKSGLPNDRFSAERPEGSISTLTIQRTEQRDSAMYRCASSRDVGEQFFGPGTRLTVL.